These T cell receptor beta chains were read from a single sample in a study of glioma-infiltrating T cells after dendritic cell vaccination. Produced via immunoSEQ multiplex PCR; TCRdb's table is partial and in-frame only. The sample shows over 90,000 clones, less than 90% of them seen only once. This specimen was blood, taken after dendritic cell vaccination. Receptor source: a human donor with glioblastoma. Each CDR3 is given without its conserved first and last residue.

>TRBV7-9
ASSQTGLFNF
>TRBV9
ASSVGEYGYT
>TRBV11-2
ASSSGQNYGYT
>TRBV4-1
ASSQDLAGGYGYT
>TRBV5-1
ASSPGLAGGPLSAETQY
>TRBV18
ASSPSLAGDWNEQF
>TRBV4-2
ASSQGTSGGAIRNEQF
>TRBV5-1
ASSLAPSLAKNIQY
>TRBV10-3
AISTGLNPTDTQY
>TRBV7-9
ASSLRAKHSYNEQF
>TRBV6-1
ASSELRTSGSMETQY
>TRBV27
ASSPTRDRGWETQY
>TRBV5-1
ASSLLSSGTFSYEQY
>TRBV19
ASSIQGAQANSPLH
>TRBV5-8
ASSLASPGRIQETQY
>TRBV21-1
ASSRRVQSDTEAF
>TRBV15
ATSRVLAGSYEQY
>TRBV2
ASSAETLPPRNF
>TRBV2
ASSRREGGYEQY
>TRBV5-1
ASSLAGEASGNTIY
>TRBV18
ASSPDVGGRYGYT
>TRBV5-1
ASSKNLPGTGDSYEQY
>TRBV5-1
ASSPSLSGGHGYT